This T cell receptor beta chain was found in a study of cytomegalovirus exposure and HLA in healthy donors. About the study: Inside one of the first data releases sat 75 million to 100 million unique TCRs taken from HLA-typed donors. Study results and limitations: Common viral pathogens were later found to be apparently linked to several of the most significant clusters. Sequencing likely produced, as an artifact, a cluster of highly shared sequence variants. Among donors in an Asian-associated ancestry cluster, a later analysis reportedly found fewer N-insertions than the roughly 610-donor mean.

After removal of 6 bases from V and 3 bases from J, the junction contained 13 bases not matched to a gene. Germline CDR1 is MDHEN and CDR2 is SYDVKM. The length of the CDR3 is 16 residues. The PCR contained 60 Vbeta and 13 Jbeta primers. Sequencing was performed with immunoSEQ multiplex PCR; in TCRdb, only in-frame clones are kept and a portion is missing. The listing records fewer than 110,000 clones. For this clone: The antigen remains unidentified.

The chain recombines TRBV28 with TRBJ2-7; 8 bases align to TRBD1. The sample was PBMCs. This TCR came from a man between 35 and 55 years old in good health and CMV-seronegative. CDR3 coding DNA: TGTGCCAGCAGCCCCGGACAGGGCCCACGTAGCTACGAGCAGTACTTC. The encoded protein is CASSPGQGPRSYEQYF.